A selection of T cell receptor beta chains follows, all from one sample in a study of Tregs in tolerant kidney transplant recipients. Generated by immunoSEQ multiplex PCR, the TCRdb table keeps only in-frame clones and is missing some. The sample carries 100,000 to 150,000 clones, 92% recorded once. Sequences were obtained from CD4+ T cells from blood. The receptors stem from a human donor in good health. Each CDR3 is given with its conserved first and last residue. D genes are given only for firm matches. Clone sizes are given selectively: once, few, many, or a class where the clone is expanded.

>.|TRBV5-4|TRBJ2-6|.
CASSWFGSGANVLTF
TGTGCCAGCAGCTGGTTCGGGTCCGGGGCCAACGTCCTGACTTTC
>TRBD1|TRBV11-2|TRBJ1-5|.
CASSLGTGADQPQHF
TGTGCCAGCAGCTTAGGAACAGGGGCGGATCAGCCCCAGCATTTT
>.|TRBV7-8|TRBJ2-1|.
CASSLSGALYNEQFF
TGTGCCAGCAGCTTATCAGGGGCCCTTTACAATGAGCAGTTCTTC
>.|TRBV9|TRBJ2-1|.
CASTAGAFNEQFF
TGTGCCAGCACGGCGGGGGCTTTCAATGAGCAGTTCTTC
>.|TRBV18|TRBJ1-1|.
CASSPGVLTGWAEAFF
TGTGCCAGCTCACCGGGAGTTTTAACAGGGTGGGCTGAAGCTTTCTTT
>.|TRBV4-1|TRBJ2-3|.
CASSQVGYGSTDTQYF
TGCGCCAGCAGCCAAGTAGGCTACGGGAGCACAGATACGCAGTATTTT
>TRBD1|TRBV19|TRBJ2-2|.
CASTLRTGTGELFF
TGTGCCAGTACCCTTCGGACAGGGACTGGGGAGCTGTTTTTT
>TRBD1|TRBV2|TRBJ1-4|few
CASSDGRGAEKLFF
TGTGCCAGCAGTGATGGCAGGGGGGCTGAAAAACTGTTTTTT
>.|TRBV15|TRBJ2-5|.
CATSRDRAEGETQYF
TGTGCCACCAGCAGAGATAGGGCGGAGGGGGAGACCCAGTACTTC
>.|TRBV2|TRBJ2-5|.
CASSVGWTETQYF
TGTGCCAGCAGTGTTGGGTGGACGGAGACCCAGTACTTC
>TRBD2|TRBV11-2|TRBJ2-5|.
CASRRLADSETQYF
TGTGCCAGCAGACGACTAGCCGATTCAGAGACCCAGTACTTC
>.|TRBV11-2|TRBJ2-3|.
CASSLGYFTDTQYF
TGTGCCAGCAGCTTGGGGTATTTCACCGATACGCAGTATTTT
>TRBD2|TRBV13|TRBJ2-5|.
CASSRGLAGGRGQETQYF
TGTGCCAGCAGCCGCGGACTAGCGGGAGGGAGGGGCCAAGAGACCCAGTACTTC
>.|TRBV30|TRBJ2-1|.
CAWSKGYSSSYNEQFF
TGTGCCTGGAGTAAGGGATACTCTAGCTCCTACAATGAGCAGTTCTTC
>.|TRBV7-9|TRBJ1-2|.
CASSPDSWGGYTF
TGTGCCAGCAGCCCTGACAGTTGGGGGGGCTACACCTTC
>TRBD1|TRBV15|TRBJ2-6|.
CATHPTWDRGLSGANVLTF
TGTGCCACCCACCCCACTTGGGACAGGGGGCTTTCTGGGGCCAACGTCCTGACTTTC
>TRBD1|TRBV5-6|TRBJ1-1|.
CASSLAGTGGYTEAFF
TGTGCCAGCAGCTTGGCCGGGACAGGAGGATACACTGAAGCTTTCTTT
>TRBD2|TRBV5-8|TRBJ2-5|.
CASRGTSGQTQYF
TGTGCCAGCAGGGGGACTAGCGGGCAGACCCAGTACTTC
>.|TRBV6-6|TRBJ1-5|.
CASSYRRAQPQHF
TGTGCCAGCAGTTACCGCAGGGCTCAGCCCCAGCATTTT
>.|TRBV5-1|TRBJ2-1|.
CASKLDGGRTYNEQFF
TGCGCCAGCAAACTTGATGGGGGACGTACCTACAATGAGCAGTTCTTC
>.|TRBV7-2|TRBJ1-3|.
CASSWGLSGNTIYF
TGTGCCAGCAGCTGGGGGCTCTCTGGAAACACCATATATTTT
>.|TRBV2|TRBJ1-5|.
CASSEVGDQPQHF
TGTGCCAGCAGTGAAGTGGGGGATCAGCCCCAGCATTTT
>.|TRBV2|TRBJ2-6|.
CAKSLGVGANVLTF
TGTGCCAAGTCTTTGGGGGTCGGGGCCAACGTCCTGACTTTC
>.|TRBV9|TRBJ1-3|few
CASSVQGDGGNTIYF
TGTGCCAGCAGCGTGCAGGGAGACGGTGGAAACACCATATATTTT
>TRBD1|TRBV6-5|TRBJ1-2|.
CASSYRGPGYGYTF
TGTGCCAGCAGCTACAGGGGGCCGGGGTATGGCTACACCTTC
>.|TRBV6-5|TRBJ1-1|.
CASSVGPEAFF
TGTGCCAGCAGTGTCGGCCCTGAAGCTTTCTTT
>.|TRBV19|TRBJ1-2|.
CASSILVQDSRGYTF
TGTGCCAGTAGTATCTTGGTCCAGGACAGTCGTGGCTACACCTTC
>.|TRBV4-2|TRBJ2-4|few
CASSQTGGEIAKNIQYF
TGTGCCAGCAGCCAAACCGGCGGGGAGATAGCCAAAAACATTCAGTACTTC
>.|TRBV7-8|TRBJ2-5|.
CASSRGRVQETQYF
TGTGCCAGCAGCCGCGGGCGGGTCCAAGAGACCCAGTACTTC
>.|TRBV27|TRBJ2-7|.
CASSLWLGGPYEQYF
TGTGCCAGCAGTTTGTGGTTGGGGGGGCCCTACGAGCAGTACTTC
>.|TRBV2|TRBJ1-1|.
CASRVNTEAFF
TGTGCCAGCAGGGTGAACACTGAAGCTTTCTTT
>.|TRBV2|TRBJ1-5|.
CASSEWSENQPQHF
TGTGCCAGCAGTGAATGGTCAGAAAATCAGCCCCAGCATTTT
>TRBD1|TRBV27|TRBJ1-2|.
CASSLDRSQIYGYTF
TGTGCCAGCAGTTTGGACAGGTCCCAAATTTATGGCTACACCTTC
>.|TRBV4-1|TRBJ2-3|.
CASSQGGPPDTQYF
TGCGCCAGCAGCCAAGGAGGTCCCCCAGATACGCAGTATTTT
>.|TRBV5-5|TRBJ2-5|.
CASSLLGPPEAQYF
TGTGCCAGCAGCTTGCTTGGCCCTCCGGAGGCCCAGTACTTC
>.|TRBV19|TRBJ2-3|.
CASSTARGTDTQYF
TGTGCCAGTAGCACGGCCCGGGGGACAGATACGCAGTATTTT
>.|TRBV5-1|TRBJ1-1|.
CASSPRAGRSEAFF
TGCGCCAGCTCCCCCCGCGCAGGCAGGTCTGAAGCTTTCTTT
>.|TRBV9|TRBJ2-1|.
CASSVGPVGAKSNEQFF
TGTGCCAGCAGCGTAGGTCCCGTGGGGGCCAAGAGCAATGAGCAGTTCTTC
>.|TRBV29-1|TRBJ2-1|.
CSVSRGTFNEQFF
TGCAGCGTTTCAAGGGGGACCTTCAATGAGCAGTTCTTC
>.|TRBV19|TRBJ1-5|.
CASSISRGRNQPQHF
TGTGCCAGTAGTATATCCAGGGGACGAAACCAGCCCCAGCATTTT
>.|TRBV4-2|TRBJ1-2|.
CASSQRTGYGYTF
TGTGCCAGCAGCCAACGGACGGGATATGGCTACACCTTC
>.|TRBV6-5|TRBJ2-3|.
CASSSPGSHTDTQYF
TGTGCCAGCAGTTCGCCGGGATCACACACAGATACGCAGTATTTT
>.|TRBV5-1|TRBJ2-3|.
CASSLDPSDTQYF
TGCGCCAGCAGCTTGGACCCCTCAGATACGCAGTATTTT
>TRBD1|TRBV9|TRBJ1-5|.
CASSVVRDRGSPQHF
TGTGCCAGCAGCGTAGTTAGGGACAGGGGGTCGCCCCAGCATTTT
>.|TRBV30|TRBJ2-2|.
CAWSVLATGELFF
TGTGCCTGGAGTGTACTGGCCACCGGGGAGCTGTTTTTT
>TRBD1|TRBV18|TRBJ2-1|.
CASSLGQGNEQFF
TGTGCCAGCTCATTGGGACAGGGGAATGAGCAGTTCTTC
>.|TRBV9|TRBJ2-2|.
CASSVSLTGELFF
TGTGCCAGCAGCGTATCCCTCACCGGGGAGCTGTTTTTT
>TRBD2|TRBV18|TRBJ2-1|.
CASSPPSSGNYNEQFF
TGTGCCAGCTCACCCCCCTCTAGCGGGAACTACAATGAGCAGTTCTTC
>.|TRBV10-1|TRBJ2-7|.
CASSESGRGLPGQYEQYF
TGCGCCAGCAGTGAGTCGGGGCGGGGGCTGCCGGGACAGTACGAGCAGTACTTC
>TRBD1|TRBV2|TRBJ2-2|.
CASIYETGGIGELFF
TGTGCCAGCATTTACGAGACAGGGGGCATCGGGGAGCTGTTTTTT
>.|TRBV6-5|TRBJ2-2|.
CASSYVARGNTGELFF
TGTGCCAGCAGTTACGTGGCTAGGGGGAACACCGGGGAGCTGTTTTTT
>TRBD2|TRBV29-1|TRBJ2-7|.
CSVGTGLAGGGEQYF
TGCAGCGTCGGAACGGGACTAGCGGGGGGAGGCGAGCAGTACTTC
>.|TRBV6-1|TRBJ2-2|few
CASSEWVGGELFF
TGTGCCAGCAGTGAATGGGTAGGCGGGGAGCTGTTTTTT